Sequencing of this TCR beta chain was carried out in a study of blood T cells in healthy people across ages. Study findings and constraints: Strong correlation was found linking TCR beta diversity to naive T cell percentage. Long-lived donors exceeded aged donors in naive CD4+ cells and diversity.

This CDR3 is 15 amino acids long. Looked up from germline, CDR1 is SGHRS and CDR2 is YFSETQ. For this clonotype: Its cognate antigen is unknown. The junction does not match germline at one end; this may be a read error.

Together with a sample-barcoded 5' primer, a J-beta primer mix was included in a second PCR lasting about 6 to 11 cycles. Tagging of each cDNA molecule was performed by a template-switch adaptor with 12 random nucleotides. Researchers report that each sample yielded at least 2.5 million CDR3-containing paired-end reads. TCRdb reprocessed the 5' RACE reads with MiXCR, giving one entry per CDR3 protein. The data show some 730,000 distinct CDR3 sequences, with approximately 21% seen just once and 22% held by the top ten. The chain combines TRBV5-1 with TRBJ1-1; 8 nucleotides match TRBD1. The TCR originated in a man in his sixties or seventies in good health. Sequencing was carried out using blood. The CDR3 DNA sequence: TGCGCCAGCAGCACAACCCGACAGGGGTCAACTGGAGCTTTCTTT. It yields the protein CASSTTRQGSTGAFF.